One sample yielded the 23 T cell receptor beta chains listed below, sequenced in a study of beta chain features in type 1 diabetes. The study reverse transcribed the entire isolated RNA, so it sequenced expressed TCRB transcripts. This table comes from immunoSEQ multiplex PCR, and its TCRdb copy is limited to in-frame clones, with some not included. Here the sample spans roughly 140,000 clones, 6.9% being singletons. The specimen was central memory CD4+ T cells from blood. The receptors shown here come from a woman in her 30s in good health.

This clone turned up a few times. The V call is TRBV7-3, the J call TRBJ1-1; the match to TRBD1 covers 11 bases. Trimming cost V 5 bases and J 3 bases; bases outside gene matches: 2. This CDR3 comprises 14 residues. Germline loops: CDR1 SGHTA, CDR2 FQGTGA. The DNA of the CDR3 is TGTGCCAGCAGCGCGGGACAGGGGGACACTGAAGCTTTCTTT. Encoded protein: CASSAGQGDTEAFF. Full variable domain (missing parts from reference TRBV7-3 and TRBJ1-1): GAGVSQTPSNKVTEKGKYVELRCDPISGHTALYWYRQSLGQGPEFLIYFQGTGAADDSGLPNDRFFAVRPEGSVSTLKIQRTERGDSAVYLCASSAGQGDTEAFFGQGTRLTVV.

The sample holds a few counts of this clone. In nucleotides, the CDR3 is TGTGCCACCAGCAGAGATCCCGGGCAGCCCCAGCATTTT. Translating it yields CATSRDPGQPQHF. This rearrangement joins TRBV15 to TRBJ1-5; D unresolved. Per germline, CDR1 LNHNV and CDR2 YYDKDF (reference sequence). The CDR3 sequence is 13 residues long. Trimming took 0 bases from V and 7 from J, leaving 7 bases between them.

This clone was detected only a few times. This chain links TRBV19 with TRBJ2-7, with TRBD2 matching 14 bases. With 5 bases clipped from V and 5 bases from J, the junction kept 5 bases outside the gene matches. Germline CDR1 is LNHDA and CDR2 is SQIVND (reference sequence). The length of the CDR3 is 15 residues. The DNA of the CDR3 is TGTGCCAGTAGTCCAGGGACTAGCGGGAGCAACGAGCAGTACTTC. As protein: CASSPGTSGSNEQYF.

V is TRBV10-3 and J is TRBJ1-1, with 9 bases aligning to TRBD1. The CDR3 length is 16 residues. The J segment lost 3 bases and the V segment lost 0 bases, leaving 5 bases of the junction unmatched. CDR1 and CDR2 (germline): ENHRY, SYGVKD. This CDR3 is CAISESLGQGHTEAFF. The DNA of the CDR3 is TGTGCCATCAGTGAGTCTCTGGGACAGGGACACACTGAAGCTTTCTTT.

This clone was seen a handful of times. The DNA of the CDR3 is TGTGCCAGCAGGTACAGGGGCGGGTCAGGCTATGGCTACACCTTC. Its translation: CASRYRGGSGYGYTF. The genes are TRBV13 and TRBJ1-2; 7 bases are shared with TRBD1. CDR1 is PRHDT, CDR2 FYEKMQ, per germline (reference sequence). The CDR3 has 15 amino acids. J was trimmed by 4 bases and V by 6 bases; bases with no gene match: 11. The full variable domain, completed using reference TRBV13 and TRBJ1-2, is AAGVIQSPRHLIKEKRETATLKCYPIPRHDTVYWYQQGPGQDPQFLISFYEKMQSDKGSIPDRFSAQQFSDYHSELNMSSLELGDSALYFCASRYRGGSGYGYTFGSGTRLTVV.

The CDR3 nucleotides are TGTGCCTGGAGTGTACCATGGCAGGATCATGGGACCCAGTACTTC. This gives the protein CAWSVPWQDHGTQYF. This chain connects TRBV30 to TRBJ2-5; D uncertain. Trimming removed 0 bases at V and 7 bases at J, with 18 bases between. The CDR3 runs 15 residues. Germline CDR1 is GTSNPN and CDR2 is SVGIG (reference sequence).

The chain is built from TRBV7-8 and TRBJ2-6; no clear D. Trimming removed 4 bases at V and 8 bases at J, with 6 bases between. Per the germline V gene, CDR1 is SGHVS and CDR2 is FQNEAQ. CDR3 length: 12 amino acids. The CDR3 loop reads CASSSSPNVLTF. CDR3 sequence (DNA): TGTGCCAGCAGCTCTTCTCCCAACGTCCTGACTTTC.

This clone was observed a handful of times. CDR3 nucleotides: TGTGCCAGCAGCTTGGTCGTGCAGGGGGGACTCACAGATACGCAGTATTTT. Translation: CASSLVVQGGLTDTQYF. V gene TRBV5-8 combines with J gene TRBJ2-3, with D possibly TRBD1 on 7 matching bases. CDR1 and CDR2 from the germline V gene are SGHTS and YDEGEE. There are 17 residues in the CDR3. V was cut by 0 bases and J by 2 bases, with 16 bases left in between.

Only a few counts were recorded for this clone. The V and J genes are TRBV5-8 and TRBJ2-5; D may be TRBD1 (5 bases). The DNA end is more similar to TRBJ2-7, so the J call may be wrong. Per germline, CDR1 SGHTS and CDR2 YDEGEE. The CDR3 sequence is 11 residues long. The CDR3 loop is CASSQGNEQYF. CDR3 DNA: TGTGCCAGCAGCCAGGGAAACGAGCAGTACTTC.

Here the CDR3 reads CASSFGGTGDRTQHF. CDR3 in DNA: TGTGCCAGCAGCTTTGGCGGGACAGGGGACAGGACCCAGCATTTT. This sequence joins TRBV7-2 and TRBJ1-5, with TRBD1 identical over 10 bases. Germline trimming cut 3 bases from V and 11 bases from J; bases unmatched to any gene: 10. The germline CDR1 and CDR2 sequences are SGHTA and FQGNSA. CDR3 length equals 15 residues.

Ten or more counts support this clone. The V and J genes are TRBV29-1 and TRBJ2-7; D perhaps matches TRBD1 (5 bases). The CDR3 extends over 13 amino acids. Germline loops: CDR1 SQVTM, CDR2 ANQGSEA. The ends were cut back, 4 bases at V and 0 bases at J, with 10 bases in the middle. The CDR3 coding sequence is TGCAGCGTTGTGCAGGGAAGCTCCTACGAGCAGTACTTC. It encodes CSVVQGSSYEQYF.

This chain joins TRBV7-3 and TRBJ1-5; D call uncertain. Germline V gene lookup returns CDR1 SGHTA and CDR2 FQGTGA. This CDR3 contains 13 residues. V lost 2 bases and J lost 7, with 9 bases in between. The CDR3 nucleotides read TGTGCCAGCAGCTTAGACATTGGGCAGCCCCAGCATTTT. Encoded protein: CASSLDIGQPQHF.

The V and J genes are TRBV4-2 and TRBJ2-7; D is unclear. V lost 5 bases and J 3 bases, leaving 8 bases between the germline ends. The CDR3 contains 12 residues. The V gene's germline CDR1 is LGHNA and CDR2 YNFKEQ. In DNA, the CDR3 is TGTGCCAGCAGCTTGAGCAACTACGAGCAGTACTTC. Its protein is CASSLSNYEQYF.

In its sample, this clone was seen many times. The chain joins TRBV29-1 to TRBJ2-5; no firm D call. Per the germline V gene, CDR1 is SQVTM and CDR2 is ANQGSEA. This CDR3 comprises 13 residues. Trimming cost V 3 bases and J 1 base, with 9 bases left between them. The CDR3 nucleotides read TGCAGCGTTGACTATCACGGCCAAGAGACCCAGTACTTC. The encoded protein is CSVDYHGQETQYF.

The chain uses TRBV15 and TRBJ2-2, with 9 bases fitting TRBD1. Germline CDR1 LNHNV, CDR2 YYDKDF (reference sequence). This CDR3 contains 16 residues. Trimming at V came to 0 bases and at J to 7 bases, leaving 6 bases not matched to a gene. The CDR3: CATSRDLDRGSGELFF. CDR3 bases: TGTGCCACCAGCAGAGACCTCGACAGGGGGAGCGGGGAGCTGTTTTTT. The full variable domain, in which reference TRBV15 and TRBJ2-2 provide the parts outside the CDR3, is DAMVIQNPRYQVTQFGKPVTLSCSQTLNHNVMYWYQQKSSQAPKLLFHYYDKDFNNEADTPDNFQSRRPNTSFCFLDIRSPGLGDTAMYLCATSRDLDRGSGELFFGEGSRLTVL.

A few counts support this clone. V usage is TRBV4-3 and J usage is TRBJ2-1; maybe TRBD1 (5 bases). V dropped 3 bases and J dropped 3 bases, with 12 bases sitting between them. Germline V CDR1 and CDR2: LGHNA, YSLEER. The CDR3 consists of 15 residues. The CDR3 nucleotides are TGCGCCAGCAGCCAGGATTTCCAGGGCTACAATGAGCAGTTCTTC. This gives the protein CASSQDFQGYNEQFF.

This clone was found a few times. The chain is built from TRBV7-9 and TRBJ2-5; the match to TRBD2 covers 13 bases. This CDR3 is 18 amino acids long. J was trimmed by 3 bases and V by 8 bases; bases with no gene match: 15. Germline values: CDR1 SEHNR, CDR2 FQNEAQ (reference sequence). The CDR3 loop reads CASGTSGRAFPLEETQYF. The CDR3 DNA sequence: TGTGCCAGCGGAACTAGCGGGAGGGCCTTCCCCCTTGAAGAGACCCAGTACTTC.

This clone was seen many times. This chain links TRBV2 with TRBJ1-2, with D uncertain. Germline values: CDR1 SNHLY, CDR2 FYNNEI. Between the trimmed V and J ends, which lost 5 bases and 3 bases, there was a span of 10 bases. The CDR3 is 13 residues long. CDR3 protein: CASSLEQYYGYTF. CDR3 DNA sequence: TGTGCCAGCAGTCTCGAACAGTACTATGGCTACACCTTC.

Many counts were recorded for this clone. The chain is built from TRBV6-1 and TRBJ1-4; D may be TRBD1 (6 bases). Germline V gene data show CDR1 as MNHNS and CDR2 as SASEGT. Trimming pared 0 bases from V and 6 bases from J, leaving 11 bases between. CDR3 length: 15 amino acids. The CDR3 here is CASSEATGPDEKLFF. For the CDR3, the DNA is TGTGCCAGCAGTGAAGCGACAGGACCTGATGAAAAACTGTTTTTT.

V is TRBV27 and J is TRBJ1-1; D is undetermined. V shed 3 bases and J shed 1 base, with 9 bases lying between them. This CDR3 spans 14 amino acids. In germline, CDR1 is MNHEY, CDR2 SMNVEV (reference sequence). DNA of the CDR3: TGTGCCAGCAGTTTCCTGGGCTCGAACACTGAAGCTTTCTTT. Translating it yields CASSFLGSNTEAFF.

The rearrangement links TRBV11-2 to TRBJ2-7; D uncertain. The CDR3 runs 13 residues. CDR1 is SGHAT and CDR2 is FQNNGV in the germline V gene. V was trimmed by 7 bases and J by 3 bases, leaving 13 bases between them. Written as DNA, the CDR3 is TGTGCCAGCAAGACTGCCTCCGGCTACGAGCAGTACTTC. Translated: CASKTASGYEQYF. The entire variable domain, with the rest obtained from reference TRBV11-2 and TRBJ2-7, is as follows: EAGVAQSPRYKIIEKRQSVAFWCNPISGHATLYWYQQILGQGPKLLIQFQNNGVVDDSQLPKDRFSAERLKGVDSTLKIQPAKLEDSAVYLCASKTASGYEQYFGPGTRLTVT.

This clone occurred a few times. The gene calls are TRBV15 and TRBJ2-7, with D hard to call. The CDR3 length is 14 residues. The V gene lost 0 bases and the J gene lost 9 bases, with 15 bases spanning the gap. The germline CDR1 and CDR2 sequences are LNHNV and YYDKDF (reference sequence). The DNA for the CDR3 is TGTGCCACCAGCAGAGAGGTCAGTGGAGACGGGCAGTACTTC. This gives the protein CATSREVSGDGQYF.

The V and J genes are TRBV9 and TRBJ1-4; 9 bases fit TRBD1. There are 18 residues in the CDR3. CDR1 and CDR2 from the germline V gene are SGDLS and YYNGEE. V trimming: 4 bases; J trimming: 7 bases; junction bases outside the gene matches: 17. The CDR3 sequence: CASSTTGTGTQWGEKLFF. Written as DNA, the CDR3 is TGTGCCAGCAGCACGACCGGGACAGGGACCCAGTGGGGTGAAAAACTGTTTTTT.